The 18 T cell receptor beta chains in this list originate from one sample, sequenced in a study of shared clonotypes between healthy human individuals. The assay was immunoSEQ multiplex PCR, and TCRdb's table has in-frame clones only and misses some. The table records around 940,000 clones, roughly 72% of them present only once. The sequenced material came from memory CD4+ T cells sorted from blood. The subset denotes: CD45RA-negative fraction. The receptors come from a man aged 18 to 30 in good health.

The chain combines TRBV5-1 with TRBJ2-3; D gene unclear. This CDR3 is 12 amino acids long. In germline, CDR1 is SGHRS, CDR2 YFSETQ. V was pared by 0 bases and J by 5 bases, with 4 bases between. CDR3 protein: CASSLGQDTQYF. The CDR3 region has the DNA TGCGCCAGCAGCTTGGGCCAAGATACGCAGTATTTT.

V and J are TRBV6-1 and TRBJ2-5; 8 bases are shared with TRBD1. Germline-derived CDR1 and CDR2 are MNHNS and SASEGT. The CDR3 is 15 residues long. The ends lost 8 bases at V and 3 bases at J; junction bases unmatched: 11. The CDR3 loop reads CASRWTGRGEETQYF. The CDR3, as DNA: TGTGCCAGCCGTTGGACAGGGAGAGGGGAAGAGACCCAGTACTTC.

The chain uses TRBV5-4 and TRBJ1-1; maybe TRBD1 (6 bases). V gave up 4 bases and J gave up 3 bases, with 16 bases separating them. Germline CDR1 and CDR2: SGHNT and YYREEE (reference sequence). The CDR3 has 15 residues. In DNA form, the CDR3 reads TGTGCCAGCAGCAGGGGGGGCCAGCTTTACACTGAAGCTTTCTTT. Amino acid sequence: CASSRGGQLYTEAFF. Variable domain in full (rest from reference TRBV5-4 and TRBJ1-1): ETGVTQSPTHLIKTRGQQVTLRCSSQSGHNTVSWYQQALGQGPQFIFQYYREEENGRGNFPPRFSGLQFPNYSSELNVNALELDDSALYLCASSRGGQLYTEAFFGQGTRLTVV.

This clone has just a few counts. The chain has TRBV5-1 and TRBJ2-1; 13 positions match TRBD2. CDR1 SGHRS and CDR2 YFSETQ come from the germline V gene. V lost 4 bases to trimming and J lost 8 bases; unmatched junction nucleotides: 6. This CDR3 contains 15 residues. The chain's CDR3 is CASSLRLAGGDEQFF. CDR3 nucleotide sequence: TGCGCCAGCAGCCTCCGACTAGCGGGGGGCGATGAGCAGTTCTTC.

In its sample, this clone was seen many times. The chain is built from TRBV9 and TRBJ2-2, with 10 positions matching TRBD1. Germline values: CDR1 SGDLS, CDR2 YYNGEE. The V gene end was trimmed by 0 bases and the J gene end by 6 bases; junction bases not matched to a gene: 5. The CDR3 covers 16 residues. Here the CDR3 reads CASSVGQGQGSGELFF. Written as DNA, the CDR3 is TGTGCCAGCAGCGTAGGCCAGGGACAGGGGTCCGGGGAGCTGTTTTTT.

V usage is TRBV5-1 and J usage is TRBJ2-1; 11 bases are shared with TRBD2. CDR3 size: 17 residues. Trimming removed 2 bases from V and 4 bases from J; junction bases left unmatched: 8. CDR1 and CDR2 from the germline V gene are SGHRS and YFSETQ. DNA of the CDR3: TGCGCCAGCAGCTTACTCTCTAGCGGGGGGACTTACAATGAGCAGTTCTTC. This gives the protein CASSLLSSGGTYNEQFF. The full variable domain, with the rest looked up from reference TRBV5-1 and TRBJ2-1, is KAGVTQTPRYLIKTRGQQVTLSCSPISGHRSVSWYQQTPGQGLQFLFEYFSETQRNKGNFPGRFSGRQFSNSRSEMNVSTLELGDSALYLCASSLLSSGGTYNEQFFGPGTRLTVL.

The rearrangement links TRBV6-1 to TRBJ2-7, with 8 bases fitting TRBD1. The germline CDR1 and CDR2 sequences are MNHNS and SASEGT. This CDR3 spans 15 amino acids. V gave up 3 bases and J gave up 3 bases; unmatched junction bases: 7. The CDR3 DNA follows: TGTGCCAGCAGTGATTTCCCCAGGGGGCTCTACGAGCAGTACTTC. Translated, it gives CASSDFPRGLYEQYF.

The gene calls are TRBV10-3 and TRBJ2-1; 8 positions agree with TRBD2. The germline CDR1 and CDR2 sequences are ENHRY and SYGVKD. There are 15 residues in the CDR3. J lost 4 bases, V lost 2 bases, and 4 bases had no gene match. The CDR3 is CAISERPSGYNEQFF. For the CDR3, the DNA is TGTGCCATCAGTGAGCGACCTAGCGGGTACAATGAGCAGTTCTTC.

This chain connects TRBV5-1 to TRBJ2-1, with D perhaps matching TRBD1 or TRBD2 (5 bases each). CDR1 and CDR2 (germline): SGHRS, YFSETQ. The CDR3 loop spans 15 amino acids. V lost 6 bases and J lost 0, with 13 bases in between. The CDR3 nucleotides are TGCGCCAGCATCCCGGGACCAGGCTCCTACAATGAGCAGTTCTTC. This codes for CASIPGPGSYNEQFF.

The chain carries TRBV6-5 and TRBJ2-2; TRBD1 matches at 9 bases. Losses at the gene ends were 2 bases for V and 5 bases for J; bases not matched to a gene: 3. This CDR3 is 15 amino acids long. Per germline, CDR1 MNHEY and CDR2 SVGAGI. CDR3 loop: CASSYGGQGTGELFF. The CDR3, as DNA: TGTGCCAGCAGTTACGGGGGACAGGGAACCGGGGAGCTGTTTTTT.

CDR3 DNA: TGTGCCTGCGGACAGCAGAACACCGGGGAGCTGTTTTTT. Amino acid sequence: CACGQQNTGELFF. This rearrangement joins TRBV6-1 to TRBJ2-2; a weak D match, TRBD1 (6 bases). The CDR3 covers 13 residues. CDR1 and CDR2 (germline): MNHNS, SASEGT. V lost 11 bases, J lost 1 base, and 11 bases lay in between.

In DNA form, the CDR3 reads TGTGCCAGCTCACCTTCGACAGGGACGGACACTGAAGCTTTCTTT. It yields the protein CASSPSTGTDTEAFF. The gene calls are TRBV18 and TRBJ1-1; TRBD1 aligns across 7 bases. This CDR3 is 15 amino acids long. The germline V gene encodes CDR1 KGHSH and CDR2 LQKENI. Trimming at V came to 3 bases and at J to 3 bases, leaving 7 bases not matched to a gene.

For this clone: The identical CDR3 is also encoded by other nucleotide sequences in the sample. V is TRBV9 and J is TRBJ2-2, with 8 bases that match TRBD2. V gave up 2 bases and J gave up 0 bases; unmatched junction bases: 0. This CDR3 contains 15 residues. CDR1 is SGDLS and CDR2 is YYNGEE in the germline V gene. Here the CDR3 DNA reads TGTGCCAGCAGCGTTAGCGGGACGAACACCGGGGAGCTGTTTTTT. It codes for CASSVSGTNTGELFF.

The V gene is TRBV5-6, the J gene TRBJ1-1; D gene uncertain. V lost 0 bases and J lost 3, with 9 bases in between. This CDR3 has 14 residues. Germline V lookup: CDR1 SGHDT, CDR2 YYEEEE. The CDR3 protein is CASSLGFSDTEAFF. CDR3 nucleotide sequence: TGTGCCAGCAGCTTGGGATTCTCGGACACTGAAGCTTTCTTT.

The chain joins TRBV19 to TRBJ2-7; D is unclear. V lost 10 bases to trimming and J lost 1 base, with 17 bases between them. Germline V gene data show CDR1 as LNHDA and CDR2 as SQIVND (reference sequence). This CDR3 is built from 14 residues. The chain's CDR3 is CATRRMGTSYEQYF. The CDR3 nucleotides are TGTGCCACCCGAAGAATGGGAACGTCCTACGAGCAGTACTTC.

The chain employs TRBV19 and TRBJ2-1; 7 positions agree with TRBD1. The length of the CDR3 is 14 residues. Trimming at V came to 9 bases and at J to 0 bases, leaving 5 bases not matched to a gene. Looked up from germline, CDR1 is LNHDA and CDR2 is SQIVND (reference sequence). The CDR3 region is CASKTGDSYNEQFF. CDR3 bases: TGTGCCAGCAAAACAGGGGACTCCTACAATGAGCAGTTCTTC.

The CDR3 loop reads CASSESGLLLLNEQFF. CDR3 nucleotides: TGTGCCAGCAGTGAGTCAGGACTATTACTCCTGAATGAGCAGTTCTTC. V gene TRBV2 combines with J gene TRBJ2-1; possible D gene TRBD2, 6 bases. The CDR3 consists of 16 residues. CDR1 is SNHLY, CDR2 FYNNEI, per germline. V was cut by 3 bases and J by 7 bases, with 19 bases left in between.

The V call is TRBV2, the J call TRBJ1-5; D is perhaps TRBD1 (5 bases). Germline values: CDR1 SNHLY, CDR2 FYNNEI. With 5 bases removed from V and 5 bases from J, the gap between germline ends came to 13 bases. This CDR3 is built from 14 residues. The DNA of the CDR3 is TGTGCCAGCAGTAACCAGGGACGCCATCAGCCCCAGCATTTT. It codes for CASSNQGRHQPQHF.